This T cell receptor (beta chain) was documented in a study of long-term antiretroviral therapy in people with HIV (dated by TCRdb to 2021 to 2024). Regarding the research as a whole: The earliest samples were collected approximately a decade before the 2015 WHO recommendation for immediate ART, a period when ART was typically delayed until CD4 counts fell. No cross-contamination during QIAcube processing turned up in test extractions that ran a monoclonal T-cell line alongside 25 to 35 polyclonal samples. From 30 to 35 adults with confirmed HIV infection, the cohort provided around 180 cryopreserved PBMC samples, gathered serially across a mean of approximately six years (range 1-12). A retrospective serial study tested whether ART initiation and durable HIV suppression were associated with changes in peripheral blood TRB repertoire composition and diversity. Among the 25 to 35 participants with HIV, over nine were female. Study-level results and caveats: Since PBMC availability was limited, sequencing covered only the TCR beta chain, with no alpha chain pairing. HIV repertoires had narrower CDR3 length ranges than controls, and the network structure suggested an antigen-experienced repertoire that shifted only slightly toward naive after ART. Unsorted PBMC were profiled instead of sorted CD4+ and CD8+ T cells because pre-ART samples had limited cell numbers. At every time point, the repertoire was dominated by expanded TRB clones first identified before ART initiation, although this dominance fluctuated and, in many PLHIV, declined after ART. ART initiation was associated with a significant increase in TRB diversity, but diversity stayed significantly below transplant donor controls even after long-term ART. Inferences about post-ART repertoire changes were limited because no data were available on ART adherence, viral resistance or therapy changes. The samples span the years 2004 to 2017, and the ART regimens used may be less effective than current regimens.

The CDR3 measures 14 amino acids from cysteine to phenylalanine. Just CDR3 DNA is preserved here, 42 bases in frame from base 1. Sequences LGHNA (CDR1) and YNFKEQ (CDR2) are obtained from the germline V gene. Ends trimmed: V by 3 bases, J by 3 bases; bases unmatched to a gene: 4. The immunoSEQ hsTCRB v3.0 assay was used at survey level resolution to sequence the TRB variable region. The target sequencing depth for TRB was about 40,000-55,000 T-cell genomes per sample. Pooled TRB libraries were sequenced on an Illumina MiSeq with a v3 150-cycle kit. Per the authors' processing: Analysis of repertoires was carried out in R inside a reproducible Nextflow workflow spanning QC, data transformation and analysis. Custom analyses were implemented in LymphoSeq2, an R package for AIRR-Seq data exploration. A handful of samples yielding fewer than 5000 total TRB sequences were excluded, leaving 188 analyzed HIV repertoires. Of the roughly 180 retained HIV repertoires, roughly 61 were collected before and approximately 130 after ART initiation. Each repertoire was downsampled to 5000 TRB nucleotide sequences, and summary statistics were averaged across 100 downsampling iterations. TRB sequences were retained for analysis only if CDR3 regions of at least seven amino acids were present. Diversity was measured with a Shannon entropy-derived clonality score and the Gini coefficient. In the repertoire networks, any two of the top 5000 CDR3 amino acid sequences were linked whenever the two sequences differed by an edit distance of one. Antigen specificity groups and MHC restriction were predicted for TRB CDR3 amino acid sequences with GLIPH2. Known CMV, EBV, HIV or tissue antigen associations were flagged by matching CDR3 amino acid sequences against VDJdb and McPAS-TCR. Pre-ART, post-ART and control groups were compared with Wilcoxon signed-rank tests and Holm-Bonferroni correction. TCRdb limited this immuneACCESS table to in-frame rearrangements with V and J called. A share of clones is missing; checked studies link under half to unresolved V genes, and the rest is unexplained. V, J and clone size reflect that table, while D and trimming were determined from the DNA. This sample comprises about 25,000 clones, approximately 73% of them detected only once. Clones ranked in the top ten supply around 4.8% of the sample.

Of note for this clone: This clone's antigen is unknown. Base qualities were left out, and no much larger clone turns up one base away.

To be included, a participant needed at least one PBMC sample from before ART initiation plus at least two post-ART samples. Treatment was received in the United States of America by all participants with HIV. Cryopreserved samples of about 0.9-11 million PBMC were thawed and washed before DNA extraction. At the time of the earliest PBMC sample for each participant with HIV, ages ranged from roughly 20 to 60 years. Each participant contributed PBMC samples from 1-4 timepoints before ART initiation and 2-8 timepoints after ART initiation, with a median of 7 samples. For every participant, serial HIV viral load, CD4+ T-cell count, ART history and demographic data were obtained. Using a Qiagen kit on a QIAcube, genomic DNA was extracted from unsorted PBMC, with samples processed in batches of 12.

This receptor was taken from a woman in her forties with HIV. In this chain, TRBV4-2 is recombined with TRBJ1-1; TRBD1 matches 7 bases in the middle. The specimen comprised unsorted PBMCs, sampled 0.5 years after starting antiretroviral therapy. The CDR3 region has the sequence CASSQRDRDTEAFF. The DNA sequence is as follows: TGTGCCAGCAGCCAGAGGGACAGAGACACTGAAGCTTTCTTT.